The 32 T cell receptor beta chains below all came from one sample that was sequenced in a study of T cell responses to AZD1222 COVID-19 vaccine. Generated by immunoSEQ multiplex PCR, the TCRdb table keeps only in-frame clones and is missing some. The table shows tens of thousands of clones, with 92% occurring only once. The sequencing used peripheral blood, collected on day 0 of AZD1222 vaccination. These receptors were collected from an adult in good health.

V gene TRBV7-9 combines with J gene TRBJ1-6, with D unresolved. The ends were cut back, 2 bases at V and 8 bases at J, with 7 bases in the middle. CDR1 is SEHNR and CDR2 is FQNEAQ in the germline V gene (reference sequence). There are 13 residues in the CDR3. The DNA for the CDR3 is TGTGCCAGCAGCTTATCGCTGGATTCACCCCTCCACTTT. Translation gives CASSLSLDSPLHF.

This clone was found a few times. This chain links TRBV12-3 or TRBV12-4 with TRBJ1-1; D not resolved. V gave up 1 base and J gave up 8 bases, with 11 bases separating them. The CDR3 runs to 13 residues. CDR3 in DNA: TGTGCCAGCAGTTTAGGACGGAGTAGCGAAGCTTTCTTT. It encodes CASSLGRSSEAFF.

This clone was seen only a few times. The gene calls are TRBV7-8 and TRBJ1-4; 9 bases fit TRBD1. In germline, CDR1 is SGHVS, CDR2 FQNEAQ. This CDR3 spans 15 amino acids. Trimming at V came to 5 bases and at J to 7 bases, leaving 8 bases not matched to a gene. CDR3 amino acids: CASSLNRGPSEKLFF. The CDR3 coding sequence is TGTGCCAGCAGCCTGAACAGGGGGCCAAGTGAAAAACTGTTTTTT.

This chain joins TRBV29-1 and TRBJ2-1; D is ambiguous. Trimming removed 6 bases from V and 9 bases from J, with 12 bases in between. This CDR3 region has 11 residues. Germline-derived CDR1 and CDR2 are SQVTM and ANQGSEA. CDR3 protein: CSVGKGIEQFF. The CDR3, as DNA: TGCAGCGTGGGGAAGGGAATTGAGCAGTTCTTC.

The chain couples TRBV28 to TRBJ2-7; TRBD1 agrees at 7 bases. This CDR3 is built from 13 residues. V was clipped by 7 bases and J by 4 bases; unmatched bases: 7. CDR1 is MDHEN, CDR2 SYDVKM, per germline. The CDR3 is CASTLGTAYEQYF. The CDR3 nucleotides are TGTGCCAGCACACTAGGGACAGCTTACGAGCAGTACTTC.

Here the CDR3 DNA reads TGCGCCAGCAATGAACTCGAGGGCAGGCGGGGCACTGAAGCTTTCTTT. This gives the protein CASNELEGRRGTEAFF. The chain recombines TRBV10-2 with TRBJ1-1; D is uncertain. V was pared by 7 bases and J by 4 bases, with 22 bases between. The CDR3 has 16 amino acids. Germline assignment: CDR1 WSHSY and CDR2 SAAADI.

The V gene is TRBV27, the J gene TRBJ2-2, with 8 bases matching TRBD2. Germline lookup yields CDR1 MNHEY and CDR2 SMNVEV (reference sequence). The junction had 3 bases not matched to a gene; V was cut back by 3 bases and J by 0 bases. CDR3 length: 16 amino acids. DNA of the CDR3: TGTGCCAGCAGTTTGAATAGCGGGACGAACACCGGGGAGCTGTTTTTT. Translation: CASSLNSGTNTGELFF.

This chain uses TRBV14 with TRBJ2-2; a possible D gene is TRBD1 (6 bases). V gave up 4 bases and J gave up 7 bases, with 16 bases separating them. Germline CDR1 reads SGHDN; CDR2 reads FVKESK. CDR3 length equals 15 residues. CDR3 sequence reads: CASSRQHQGYGELFF. CDR3 in DNA: TGTGCCAGCAGCCGTCAGCATCAGGGGTACGGGGAGCTGTTTTTT. The full variable domain, with the rest looked up from reference TRBV14 and TRBJ2-2, is EAGVTQFPSHSVIEKGQTVTLRCDPISGHDNLYWYRRVMGKEIKFLLHFVKESKQDESGMPNNRFLAERTGGTYSTLKVQPAELEDSGVYFCASSRQHQGYGELFFGEGSRLTVL.

The chain joins TRBV5-1 to TRBJ1-6; D is ambiguous. CDR3 length equals 15 residues. Germline lookup yields CDR1 SGHRS and CDR2 YFSETQ. V lost 0 bases and J lost 10, with 14 bases in between. CDR3 sequence reads: CASSLVPANTSPLHF. CDR3 bases: TGCGCCAGCAGCTTGGTTCCGGCGAATACATCACCCCTCCACTTT.

This chain uses TRBV24-1 with TRBJ1-6; no firm D call. Germline CDR1 and CDR2: KGHDR and SFDVKD. The CDR3 is 13 residues long. V dropped 8 bases and J dropped 6 bases, with 10 bases sitting between them. The CDR3 sequence: CATKVPLNSPLHF. The CDR3, as DNA: TGTGCCACCAAGGTTCCCCTTAATTCACCCCTCCACTTT.

The gene calls are TRBV15 and TRBJ2-2, with TRBD2 matching 11 bases. CDR1 is LNHNV and CDR2 is YYDKDF in the germline V gene (reference sequence). The J segment lost 3 bases and the V segment lost 5 bases, leaving 8 bases of the junction unmatched. There are 17 residues in the CDR3. The CDR3 bases are TGTGCCACCAGCCCCGGGACTAGCGGATCTTACACCGGGGAGCTGTTTTTT. Protein: CATSPGTSGSYTGELFF.

The V call is TRBV19, the J call TRBJ2-7; tentative D call: TRBD2 (6 bases). The CDR3 is 14 amino acids. Trimming left V 3 bases short and J 4 bases short, with 13 bases between. CDR1 and CDR2 (germline): LNHDA, SQIVND (reference sequence). The CDR3 reads CASSIEGGVYEQYF. The DNA for the CDR3 is TGTGCCAGTAGTATTGAGGGAGGTGTATACGAGCAGTACTTC.

The rearrangement uses TRBV6-5 and TRBJ1-1; maybe TRBD1 (6 bases). Trimming removed 4 bases at V and 3 bases at J, with 9 bases between. Germline assignment: CDR1 MNHEY and CDR2 SVGAGI. CDR3 length: 13 residues. This chain's CDR3 is CASSLNRDTEAFF. In DNA, the CDR3 is TGTGCCAGCAGTTTGAACAGGGACACTGAAGCTTTCTTT.

The rearrangement links TRBV4-3 to TRBJ2-1, with 10 bases identical to TRBD2. Germline V gives CDR1 LGHNA, CDR2 YSLEER. The V segment lost 0 bases and the J segment 6 bases; nucleotides outside the gene matches: 11. The CDR3 covers 18 residues. The CDR3: CASSQDRDSGGLFNEQFF. The DNA of the CDR3 is TGCGCCAGCAGCCAAGATAGGGATAGCGGGGGGCTTTTCAATGAGCAGTTCTTC.

The chain joins TRBV24-1 to TRBJ2-2; 10 nucleotides match TRBD1. The CDR3 consists of 21 residues. CDR1 and CDR2 from the germline V gene are KGHDR and SFDVKD. Trimming cost V 3 bases and J 5 bases; bases outside gene matches: 20. The DNA of the CDR3 is TGTGCCACCAGTGATAATCAAGACAGGGGGCGAGGTCTCAGGCGAACCGGGGAGCTGTTTTTT. Its protein product is CATSDNQDRGRGLRRTGELFF.

J is TRBJ1-2 and V is TRBV4-1; D is possibly TRBD1 (6 bases). The CDR3 runs 17 residues. Looked up from germline, CDR1 is MGHRA and CDR2 is YSYEKL. The ends were cut back, 0 bases at V and 0 bases at J, with 14 bases in the middle. The CDR3 loop reads CASSQDNRAFANYGYTF. In DNA form, the CDR3 reads TGCGCCAGCAGCCAAGACAACAGGGCCTTTGCTAACTATGGCTACACCTTC.

The chain carries TRBV28 and TRBJ1-2; the D gene is possibly TRBD1 (5 bases). Germline V gives CDR1 MDHEN, CDR2 SYDVKM. Trimming stripped 6 bases from V and 2 bases from J, with 16 bases between. This CDR3 has 15 residues. DNA of the CDR3: TGTGCCAGCAGCCGACTCGACAGTTACAACTATGGCTACACCTTC. Amino acids: CASSRLDSYNYGYTF.

The rearrangement links TRBV19 to TRBJ1-5; D unresolved. V gave up 4 bases and J gave up 0 bases, with 16 bases separating them. CDR1 is LNHDA and CDR2 is SQIVND in the germline V gene (reference sequence). The CDR3 runs 17 residues. The CDR3 bases are TGTGCCAGTAGTACTTACATCAACAGCTATAGCAATCAGCCCCAGCATTTT. Translating gives CASSTYINSYSNQPQHF. The whole variable domain, remainder taken from reference TRBV19 and TRBJ1-5, is DGGITQSPKYLFRKEGQNVTLSCEQNLNHDAMYWYRQDPGQGLRLIYYSQIVNDFQKGDIAEGYSVSREKKESFPLTVTSAQKNPTAFYLCASSTYINSYSNQPQHFGDGTRLSIL.

A single count supports this clone. The J gene is TRBJ2-1, the V gene TRBV7-3, with D possibly TRBD2 on 5 matching bases. The ends were cut back, 3 bases at V and 8 bases at J, with 11 bases in the middle. This CDR3 spans 13 amino acids. Germline CDR1 reads SGHTA; CDR2 reads FQGTGA. The CDR3, as DNA: TGTGCCAGCAGCTTGAGTGTGAGGGATGAGCAGTTCTTC. It yields the protein CASSLSVRDEQFF.

The CDR3 sequence is CASSLERQQSNQPQHF. The CDR3, as DNA: TGTGCCAGCAGCCTAGAGAGACAACAAAGCAATCAGCCCCAGCATTTT. This rearrangement joins TRBV7-9 to TRBJ1-5; no firm D call. The CDR3 length is 16 residues. V lost 5 bases and J 1 base, leaving 15 bases between the germline ends. Germline loops: CDR1 SEHNR, CDR2 FQNEAQ (reference sequence).

The V gene is TRBV6-5, the J gene TRBJ2-7; D unclear. The CDR3 covers 12 residues. Per the germline V gene, CDR1 is MNHEY and CDR2 is SVGAGI. The germline V and J ends were trimmed by 8 bases and 5 bases, with 13 bases remaining between them. The CDR3: CASRSDVDEQYF. The CDR3 bases are TGTGCCAGCCGGAGCGACGTGGACGAGCAGTACTTC.

The gene calls are TRBV7-3 and TRBJ1-3; 8 bases map to TRBD1. V shed 1 base, J shed 1 base, and the junction held 9 bases outside the gene matches. The CDR3 length is 18 residues. Germline V gene lookup returns CDR1 SGHTA and CDR2 FQGTGA. Here the CDR3 reads CASSLMAPGTGSGNTIYF. The CDR3 DNA reads TGTGCCAGCAGCTTAATGGCCCCCGGGACAGGTTCTGGAAACACCATATATTTT.

V usage is TRBV28 and J usage is TRBJ2-2, with unresolved D. The germline CDR1 and CDR2 sequences are MDHEN and SYDVKM. Trimming took 4 bases from V and 4 from J, leaving 1 base between them. CDR3 size: 11 residues. The CDR3 is CASSSTGELFF. DNA for the CDR3: TGTGCCAGCAGTTCCACCGGGGAGCTGTTTTTT.

This clone occurred once. The J gene is TRBJ2-1, the V gene TRBV18; 9 nucleotides align to TRBD1. The CDR3 loop spans 17 amino acids. The germline V gene encodes CDR1 KGHSH and CDR2 LQKENI. V lost 3 bases and J lost 4; bases outside the gene matches: 10. The CDR3 nucleotides are TGTGCCAGCTCACCCCGTGAGGACAGGGGAGGGTACAATGAGCAGTTCTTC. Amino acid sequence: CASSPREDRGGYNEQFF.

This chain connects TRBV12-3 or TRBV12-4 to TRBJ1-4; weak D call: TRBD1 (5 bases). The V gene lost 8 bases and the J gene lost 3 bases, with 10 bases spanning the gap. CDR3 length: 13 amino acids. The CDR3 is CASAGSANEKLFF. In nucleotides, the CDR3 is TGTGCCAGCGCAGGGTCGGCTAATGAAAAACTGTTTTTT.

This clone is a singleton in its sample. The chain has TRBV19 and TRBJ1-2, with 9 bases lining up with TRBD1. The length of the CDR3 is 15 residues. V was pared by 2 bases and J by 7 bases, with 8 bases of the junction left unmatched. The germline V gene has CDR1 LNHDA and CDR2 SQIVND (reference sequence). CDR3 sequence (DNA): TGTGCCAGTAGTATAACCCCCGGGACAGGGTTTGGCTACACCTTC. Its translation: CASSITPGTGFGYTF.

The rearrangement links TRBV7-9 to TRBJ2-7; D may be TRBD1 (6 bases). The CDR3 totals 14 residues. Germline CDR1 and CDR2: SEHNR and FQNEAQ (reference sequence). With 5 bases removed from V and 2 bases from J, the gap between germline ends came to 13 bases. In DNA, the CDR3 is TGTGCCAGCAGCACCGGGCAGGGGACCTACGAGCAGTACTTC. This translates into CASSTGQGTYEQYF.

CDR3 residues: CASSLGASGANVLTF. For the CDR3, the DNA is TGCGCCAGCAGCTTGGGTGCGTCTGGGGCCAACGTCCTGACTTTC. The chain has TRBV5-1 and TRBJ2-6; D gene ambiguous. Germline V gene data show CDR1 as SGHRS and CDR2 as YFSETQ. The V end lost 0 bases, the J end lost 1 base, and 5 bases lay between the germline ends. The CDR3 sequence is 15 residues long.

The V call is TRBV7-2, the J call TRBJ1-5; unclear D gene. This CDR3 region has 15 residues. Germline V gene sequence: CDR1 SGHTA, CDR2 FQGNSA. V lost 1 base and J 4 bases, leaving 11 bases between the germline ends. DNA of the CDR3: TGTGCCAGCAGCTTAGAATCGAGTCAGAATCAGCCCCAGCATTTT. Its translation: CASSLESSQNQPQHF.

J is TRBJ2-3 and V is TRBV9, with 8 positions matching TRBD1. Losses at the gene ends were 4 bases for V and 7 bases for J; bases not matched to a gene: 14. Germline V gene data show CDR1 as SGDLS and CDR2 as YYNGEE. The CDR3 runs to 16 residues. CDR3 protein: CASSPQGAGGVNTQYF. The CDR3 nucleotides are TGTGCCAGCAGCCCCCAGGGGGCAGGGGGAGTGAATACGCAGTATTTT.

The chain uses TRBV7-2 and TRBJ2-7; a possible D gene is TRBD2 (7 bases). Trimming removed 6 bases at V and 5 bases at J, with 20 bases between. CDR3 length: 15 residues. Germline CDR1 and CDR2: SGHTA and FQGNSA. The CDR3 spells CASSRGGTSAHEQYF. CDR3 in DNA: TGTGCCAGCAGTCGAGGGGGTACTAGCGCCCACGAGCAGTACTTC.

J is TRBJ2-5 and V is TRBV7-9; no clear D gene. The V and J ends lost 8 bases and 5 bases respectively, with 9 bases between them. The germline V gene has CDR1 SEHNR and CDR2 FQNEAQ (reference sequence). CDR3 size: 11 residues. CDR3: CASGLRETQYF. The CDR3 bases are TGTGCCAGCGGCCTTAGGGAGACCCAGTACTTC.